Below are 31 T cell receptor beta chains sequenced from a single sample in a study of blood T cell repertoires in COVID-19. Data came from immunoSEQ multiplex PCR; TCRdb stores just in-frame clones and leaves some out. Counted here are approximately 220,000 clones, 86% occurring once; the ten biggest clones make up about 2.2%. Sample: peripheral blood. These receptors came from a woman in her forties or fifties with acute or convalescent COVID-19.

This sequence joins TRBV7-9 and TRBJ1-1; TRBD1 is a possible D gene (6 bases). The germline V gene has CDR1 SEHNR and CDR2 FQNEAQ (reference sequence). Deletions cut 6 bases from V and 4 bases from J, with 9 bases between. CDR3 length: 12 amino acids. The CDR3: CASSQGPTEAFF. The CDR3 DNA follows: TGTGCCAGCAGTCAGGGGCCCACTGAAGCTTTCTTT.

This chain connects TRBV12-5 to TRBJ2-5; 8 bases are a match to TRBD2. Germline V CDR1 and CDR2: LGHNT, FRNRAP. This CDR3 region has 13 residues. J was trimmed by 4 bases and V by 6 bases; bases with no gene match: 4. The CDR3 sequence is CASGMTSVETQYF. The CDR3 DNA reads as TGTGCTAGTGGAATGACTAGCGTAGAGACCCAGTACTTC.

The gene calls are TRBV6-2 or TRBV6-3 and TRBJ1-2, with 10 nucleotides matching TRBD1. Germline loops: CDR1 MNHEY, CDR2 SVGEGT. V was pared by 2 bases and J by 0 bases, with 6 bases of the junction left unmatched. The CDR3 has 17 amino acids. The CDR3 loop is CASSYPGQGISNYGYTF. For the CDR3, the DNA is TGTGCCAGCAGTTACCCGGGACAGGGGATTTCTAACTATGGCTACACCTTC.

The chain is built from TRBV3-1 (or the pseudogene TRBV3-2) and TRBJ2-7; D is possibly TRBD2 (5 bases). The CDR3 spans 13 residues. Germline CDR1 and CDR2: LGHDT and YNNKEL (reference sequence). Trimming took 3 bases from V and 6 from J, leaving 12 bases between them. The CDR3 spells CASSQALEGEQYF. The CDR3 nucleotides read TGTGCCAGCAGCCAGGCCCTTGAGGGCGAGCAGTACTTC.

The V gene is TRBV3-1 (or the pseudogene TRBV3-2), the J gene TRBJ2-3, with TRBD2 identical over 7 bases. CDR3 length: 17 residues. Germline-derived CDR1 and CDR2 are LGHDT and YNNKEL (reference sequence). V was pared by 1 base and J by 7 bases, with 14 bases of the junction left unmatched. The CDR3 is CASSQATGVGGRNTQYF. CDR3 DNA sequence: TGTGCCAGCAGCCAAGCTACGGGGGTTGGCGGGAGAAATACGCAGTATTTT.

The V and J genes are TRBV7-9 and TRBJ1-2; unclear D gene. This CDR3 has 12 amino acids. The V end was cut by 3 bases, the J end by 8 bases, with 10 bases between. Germline V lookup: CDR1 SEHNR, CDR2 FQNEAQ (reference sequence). The CDR3 DNA follows: TGTGCCAGCAGCTTGGAGGTCGGGGGCTACACCTTC. This gives the protein CASSLEVGGYTF.

The CDR3 DNA is TGTGCCAGTAGTAAGGCGACAGGGGGCTTGAACACTGAAGCTTTCTTT. This codes for CASSKATGGLNTEAFF. The chain links TRBV19 to TRBJ1-1; TRBD1 aligns across 10 bases. With 4 bases clipped from V and 0 bases from J, the junction kept 5 bases outside the gene matches. CDR1 LNHDA and CDR2 SQIVND come from the germline V gene (reference sequence). The CDR3 is 16 residues long.

The genes are TRBV7-8 and TRBJ2-1, with 11 bases identical to TRBD1. This CDR3 is built from 16 residues. V gave up 5 bases and J gave up 4 bases; unmatched junction bases: 7. Germline assignment: CDR1 SGHVS and CDR2 FQNEAQ. The CDR3 loop reads CASSIRGQGAYNEQFF. The CDR3 DNA reads TGTGCCAGCAGCATTAGAGGACAGGGGGCATACAATGAGCAGTTCTTC.

The CDR3 nucleotides read TGTGCCAGCAGTTACTCGGGACTAGCGGGGGGAGAGACCCAGTACTTC. Residues: CASSYSGLAGGETQYF. J is TRBJ2-5 and V is TRBV6-5, with 15 bases matching TRBD2. The germline gives CDR1 MNHEY, CDR2 SVGAGI. The CDR3 runs to 16 residues. V gave up 0 bases and J gave up 4 bases; unmatched junction bases: 0.

This clone was picked up one time. This chain joins TRBV4-3 and TRBJ2-1; 8 nucleotides agree with TRBD2. Germline assignment: CDR1 LGHNA and CDR2 YSLEER. Unmatched junction bases numbered 5, after V lost 4 bases and J lost 0 bases. CDR3 size: 16 residues. The CDR3 sequence: CASSPIAGYSYNEQFF. CDR3 coding DNA: TGCGCCAGCAGCCCGATAGCGGGGTACTCCTACAATGAGCAGTTCTTC.

CDR3 residues: CASRRGQYNSPLHF. The CDR3 nucleotides are TGTGCCAGTAGACGTGGACAGTATAATTCACCCCTCCACTTT. This chain uses TRBV19 with TRBJ1-6, with D tentatively TRBD1 (6 bases). Germline values: CDR1 LNHDA, CDR2 SQIVND (reference sequence). This CDR3 spans 14 amino acids. V shed 6 bases and J shed 4 bases, with 10 bases lying between them.

Only one count was recorded for this clone. CDR3 in DNA: TGTGCCACCAGCGAACCGGGACAGGGGGTTGAAAAACTGTTTTTT. Its translation is CATSEPGQGVEKLFF. V and J are TRBV24-1 and TRBJ1-4, with TRBD1 matching over 11 bases. The CDR3 has 15 amino acids. From germline, CDR1 is KGHDR and CDR2 SFDVKD. V shed 7 bases and J 7 bases; nucleotides not matched to a gene: 7.

This chain joins TRBV7-2 and TRBJ2-3; 7 bases match TRBD2. Germline V lookup: CDR1 SGHTA, CDR2 FQGNSA. V gave up 8 bases and J gave up 3 bases; unmatched junction bases: 11. The CDR3 is 15 amino acids. This chain's CDR3 is CASGSWEGGTDTQYF. DNA of the CDR3: TGTGCCAGCGGCTCCTGGGAGGGAGGGACAGATACGCAGTATTTT.

The V call is TRBV11-3, the J call TRBJ1-2, with D possibly matching TRBD1 (5 bases). Looked up from germline, CDR1 is SGHNT and CDR2 is YENEEA. Trimming left V 2 bases short and J 6 bases short, with 7 bases between. This CDR3 region has 12 residues. CDR3 nucleotides: TGTGCCAGCAGCTTAAAGGGGAATGGCTACACCTTC. Its protein product is CASSLKGNGYTF.

The chain links TRBV7-4 to TRBJ2-1; TRBD2 matches 8 bases. With 6 bases clipped from V and 3 bases from J, the junction kept 16 bases outside the gene matches. Germline-derived CDR1 and CDR2 are SGHVT and SQSDAQ. The CDR3 sequence is 18 residues long. The CDR3 DNA follows: TGTGCCAGCAGTATGAATACAGGACTAGCCGAAAACTACAATGAGCAGTTCTTC. Its translation is CASSMNTGLAENYNEQFF.

The chain carries TRBV3-1 (or the pseudogene TRBV3-2) and TRBJ2-6; D not certain. CDR1 and CDR2 from the germline V gene are LGHDT and YNNKEL (reference sequence). The V end was cut by 1 base, the J end by 0 bases, with 7 bases between. The CDR3 totals 16 residues. This CDR3 is CASSQGTSSGANVLTF. The CDR3, as DNA: TGTGCCAGCAGCCAAGGAACAAGCTCTGGGGCCAACGTCCTGACTTTC.

This clone was counted only a few times. The chain couples TRBV2 to TRBJ1-1, with D perhaps matching TRBD1 (6 bases). Trimming stripped 8 bases from V and 5 bases from J, with 15 bases between. Germline V gives CDR1 SNHLY, CDR2 FYNNEI. CDR3 length equals 13 residues. The CDR3 region is CASCEDSETEAFF. CDR3 nucleotides: TGTGCCAGCTGCGAGGACAGTGAGACTGAAGCTTTCTTT.

As for this clone: The sample carries other DNA sequences with the same CDR3. The chain couples TRBV4-1 to TRBJ1-5; D remains unclear. CDR3 length: 16 residues. The V gene lost 0 bases and the J gene lost 0 bases, with 9 bases spanning the gap. The germline V gene encodes CDR1 MGHRA and CDR2 YSYEKL. This chain's CDR3 is CASSQEEGYSNQPQHF. The CDR3 DNA is TGCGCCAGCAGCCAAGAAGAGGGCTATAGCAATCAGCCCCAGCATTTT.

The chain links TRBV30 to TRBJ1-2, with D tentatively TRBD1 (6 bases). CDR1 is GTSNPN, CDR2 SVGIG, per germline (reference sequence). The CDR3 length is 13 residues. V was shortened by 2 bases and J by 8 bases, with 15 bases between the two germline ends. CDR3 DNA sequence: TGTGCCTGGAGTAGGGGGGGAGAAAGCGGCTACACCTTC. The encoded protein is CAWSRGGESGYTF.

This chain joins TRBV27 and TRBJ1-1, with D maybe TRBD1 (5 bases). Germline-derived CDR1 and CDR2 are MNHEY and SMNVEV (reference sequence). V lost 2 bases, J lost 4 bases, and 11 bases lay in between. The CDR3 has 14 residues. CDR3 coding DNA: TGTGCCAGCAGTTTAGTCGCCAGGGCCACTGAAGCTTTCTTT. Protein sequence: CASSLVARATEAFF.

The chain carries TRBV18 and TRBJ2-1; 16 nucleotides agree with TRBD2. V gave up 3 bases and J gave up 7 bases; unmatched junction bases: 0. This CDR3 comprises 15 residues. The germline CDR1 and CDR2 sequences are KGHSH and LQKENI. CDR3 nucleotide sequence: TGTGCCAGCTCACCGGGACTAGCGGGGGGGAATGAGCAGTTCTTC. It specifies CASSPGLAGGNEQFF.

This clone was recorded a few times. The chain is built from TRBV6-4 and TRBJ1-1, with D possibly matching TRBD1 (6 bases). CDR3 length: 12 amino acids. The V end lost 5 bases, the J end lost 6 bases, and 10 bases lay between the germline ends. The germline V gene encodes CDR1 MRHNA and CDR2 SNTAGT. This CDR3 is CASSSGQPEAFF. The DNA of the CDR3 is TGTGCCAGCAGTTCCGGACAGCCTGAAGCTTTCTTT.

The J gene is TRBJ1-1, the V gene TRBV5-1; D is ambiguous. Trimming stripped 4 bases from V and 1 base from J, with 11 bases between. The length of the CDR3 is 14 residues. Germline CDR1 and CDR2: SGHRS and YFSETQ. The CDR3 coding sequence is TGCGCCAGCAGCCCCCTCGAGGGGAACACTGAAGCTTTCTTT. Protein sequence: CASSPLEGNTEAFF. Complete variable domain (other parts from reference TRBV5-1 and TRBJ1-1): KAGVTQTPRYLIKTRGQQVTLSCSPISGHRSVSWYQQTPGQGLQFLFEYFSETQRNKGNFPGRFSGRQFSNSRSEMNVSTLELGDSALYLCASSPLEGNTEAFFGQGTRLTVV.

The chain has TRBV27 and TRBJ2-1, with 11 positions matching TRBD2. The CDR3 is made up of 15 amino acids. Germline loops: CDR1 MNHEY, CDR2 SMNVEV (reference sequence). Trimming removed 5 bases from V and 4 bases from J; junction bases left unmatched: 4. The CDR3 DNA follows: TGTGCCAGCAGTACCCTAGCGGGGGGTTACAATGAGCAGTTCTTC. Translation gives CASSTLAGGYNEQFF.

CDR3 amino acids: CASSQLIAGKRTDTQYF. The CDR3 DNA reads TGCGCCAGCAGCCAACTAATAGCGGGAAAGCGCACAGATACGCAGTATTTT. The chain recombines TRBV4-1 with TRBJ2-3; TRBD2 matches 8 bases. The CDR3 extends over 17 amino acids. CDR1 MGHRA and CDR2 YSYEKL come from the germline V gene. V lost 2 bases and J lost 1; bases outside the gene matches: 8.

In DNA form, the CDR3 reads TGTGCCTCTACAAGACAACAGGGGATGTACGCTGAAGCTTTCTTT. The encoded protein is CASTRQQGMYAEAFF. The V gene is TRBV30, the J gene TRBJ1-1, with 7 bases that match TRBD1. The trim removed 7 bases at V and 6 bases at J, leaving 17 bases unmatched. The CDR3 covers 15 residues. Germline values: CDR1 GTSNPN, CDR2 SVGIG (reference sequence).

The chain couples TRBV2 to TRBJ1-2; 8 nucleotides match TRBD1. The V gene's germline CDR1 is SNHLY and CDR2 FYNNEI. The CDR3 runs 14 residues. Losses at the gene ends were 7 bases for V and 2 bases for J; bases not matched to a gene: 6. CDR3: CASNPGQENYGYTF. The CDR3 DNA reads TGTGCCAGCAACCCGGGACAGGAGAACTATGGCTACACCTTC. The complete variable domain, with remaining parts taken from reference TRBV2 and TRBJ1-2, reads EPEVTQTPSHQVTQMGQEVILRCVPISNHLYFYWYRQILGQKVEFLVSFYNNEISEKSEIFDDQFSVERPDGSNFTLKIRSTKLEDSAMYFCASNPGQENYGYTFGSGTRLTVV.

J is TRBJ1-1 and V is TRBV9, with 7 bases lining up with TRBD1. This CDR3 is built from 13 residues. Germline values: CDR1 SGDLS, CDR2 YYNGEE. With 3 bases clipped from V and 5 bases from J, the junction kept 4 bases outside the gene matches. In DNA, the CDR3 is TGTGCCAGCAGCGAACAGGGGAGAACTGAAGCTTTCTTT. This sequence encodes CASSEQGRTEAFF.

This chain joins TRBV7-6 and TRBJ2-5; a possible D gene is TRBD2 (5 bases). Germline-derived CDR1 and CDR2 are SGHVS and FNYEAQ. CDR3 length equals 14 residues. The V and J ends lost 1 base and 6 bases respectively, with 12 bases between them. The CDR3 sequence: CASSLDIALQTQYF. The CDR3 DNA reads TGTGCCAGCAGCTTAGATATAGCGTTGCAGACCCAGTACTTC.

In DNA form, the CDR3 reads TGTGCCAGCACTTGGACAGGGGGATCCTACGAGCAGTACTTC. Protein: CASTWTGGSYEQYF. The chain has TRBV2 and TRBJ2-7, with 10 positions matching TRBD1. This CDR3 spans 14 amino acids. The trim removed 7 bases at V and 1 base at J, leaving 4 bases unmatched. Germline V gene lookup returns CDR1 SNHLY and CDR2 FYNNEI. The full variable domain, its missing parts supplied by reference TRBV2 and TRBJ2-7, is EPEVTQTPSHQVTQMGQEVILRCVPISNHLYFYWYRQILGQKVEFLVSFYNNEISEKSEIFDDQFSVERPDGSNFTLKIRSTKLEDSAMYFCASTWTGGSYEQYFGPGTRLTVT.

V and J are TRBV5-1 and TRBJ2-5; D might be TRBD1 (6 bases). CDR3 size: 14 residues. Germline V gene lookup returns CDR1 SGHRS and CDR2 YFSETQ. The V end was cut by 4 bases, the J end by 5 bases, with 15 bases between. The CDR3 here is CASSPTGRGETQYF. In DNA form, the CDR3 reads TGCGCCAGCAGCCCAACAGGGCGAGGGGAGACCCAGTACTTC.